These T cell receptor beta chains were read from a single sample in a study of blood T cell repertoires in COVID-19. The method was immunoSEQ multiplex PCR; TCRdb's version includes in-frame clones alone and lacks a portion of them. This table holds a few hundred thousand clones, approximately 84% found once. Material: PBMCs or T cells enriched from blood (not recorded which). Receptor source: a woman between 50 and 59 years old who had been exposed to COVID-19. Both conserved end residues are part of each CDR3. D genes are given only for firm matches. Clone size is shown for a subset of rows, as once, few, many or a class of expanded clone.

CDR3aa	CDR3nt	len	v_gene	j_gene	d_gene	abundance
CASSPQGGTYEQYF	TGTGCCAGCAGTCCACAGGGGGGGACCTACGAGCAGTACTTC	14	TRBV6-5	TRBJ2-7	NA	NA
CASSRGLAGGRSYNEQFF	TGCGCCAGCAGCCGAGGACTAGCGGGGGGCCGATCCTACAATGAGCAGTTCTTC	18	TRBV5-1	TRBJ2-1	TRBD2	NA
CASSVAGGTRYNEQFF	TGTGCCAGCAGCGTAGCTGGGGGGACTAGGTACAATGAGCAGTTCTTC	16	TRBV9	TRBJ2-1	TRBD2	NA
CASSSLDGYTF	TGTGCCAGCAGCTCTTTAGATGGCTACACCTTC	11	TRBV13	TRBJ1-2	NA	NA
CASSQSGKRNNEQFF	TGTGCCAGCAGCCAGTCGGGAAAGCGAAACAATGAGCAGTTCTTC	15	TRBV11-2	TRBJ2-1	NA	NA
CASSPSPSGGSIYEQYF	TGTGCCAGCAGCCCCTCGCCTAGCGGGGGTTCTATCTACGAGCAGTACTTC	17	TRBV7-8	TRBJ2-7	TRBD2	once
CASSSPWGLSSSYEQYF	TGTGCCAGCAGCTCTCCGTGGGGGCTTTCTTCCTCCTACGAGCAGTACTTC	17	TRBV7-2	TRBJ2-7	NA	NA
CASSPRDRGYGYTF	TGTGCCAGCTCACCAAGGGACAGGGGTTATGGCTACACCTTC	14	TRBV18	TRBJ1-2	TRBD1	NA
CASISGRTGKTEAFF	TGTGCCAGCATCAGCGGGCGGACAGGGAAGACTGAAGCTTTCTTT	15	TRBV2	TRBJ1-1	TRBD1	NA
CAISPSGTNTGELFF	TGTGCCATCAGTCCTAGCGGTACGAACACCGGGGAGCTGTTTTTT	15	TRBV10-3	TRBJ2-2	TRBD2	once
CASSQEEQGNAPLHF	TGCGCCAGCAGCCAAGAGGAACAGGGGAATGCACCCCTCCACTTT	15	TRBV4-3	TRBJ1-6	TRBD1	NA
CASSLGGGSEKLFF	TGCGCCAGCAGCTTGGGAGGCGGGAGTGAAAAACTGTTTTTT	14	TRBV5-1	TRBJ1-4	NA	NA
CASSPPRTGGNTIYF	TGTGCCAGCAGTCCCCCCAGGACAGGTGGAAACACCATATATTTT	15	TRBV28	TRBJ1-3	TRBD1	NA
CASSPSVLLHGYTF	TGTGCCAGCAGCCCGTCGGTGCTTTTACATGGCTACACCTTC	14	TRBV3-1/TRBV3-2	TRBJ1-2	NA	NA
CASSLRHLSSYNSPLHF	TGTGCCAGCAGCCTGCGACACCTGAGCTCCTATAATTCACCCCTCCACTTT	17	TRBV14	TRBJ1-6	NA	NA
CASSRQGNTEAFF	TGTGCCAGCAGCCGGCAGGGGAACACTGAAGCTTTCTTT	13	TRBV4-2	TRBJ1-1	NA	NA
CASSPRALLQGAETGELFF	TGTGCCAGCAGCCCACGGGCCCTTTTACAGGGAGCGGAGACCGGGGAGCTGTTTTTT	19	TRBV14	TRBJ2-2	NA	NA
CASSQTGNTEAFF	TGTGCCAGCAGCCAGACAGGGAACACTGAAGCTTTCTTT	13	TRBV11-1	TRBJ1-1	NA	NA
CSVRSGYNEQFF	TGCAGCGTTCGTTCGGGATACAATGAGCAGTTCTTC	12	TRBV29-1	TRBJ2-1	NA	NA
CASSSGQGYSPLHF	TGTGCCAGCAGCTCCGGACAGGGGTACTCACCCCTCCACTTT	14	TRBV7-2	TRBJ1-6	TRBD1	NA
CASSRVGLAYNEQFF	TGTGCCAGCAGCCGGGTGGGACTAGCGTACAATGAGCAGTTCTTC	15	TRBV3-1/TRBV3-2	TRBJ2-1	TRBD2	NA
CASKRGSSNTGELFF	TGTGCCAGTAAAAGGGGCAGTTCGAACACCGGGGAGCTGTTTTTT	15	TRBV19	TRBJ2-2	NA	NA